The entry below gives a single T cell receptor beta chain sequence along with its context. The sample holds a few counts of this clonotype. Its recognized antigen is unknown. No qualities accompany the bases; no much larger clone lies one base away. This sample was taken from a study of identical twins (dated by TCRdb to about 2016). The study in broad terms: To test whether fetal clonotypes persist, the study used deep sequencing on TCR alpha and beta repertoires from monozygotic twins, unrelated adults of various ages, and cord blood. Replicate twin experiments were performed at different times using different library preparation protocols to rule out contamination.

Cut back by 4 bases and 6 bases, the V and J ends lie 15 bases apart. CDR1 MRHNA and CDR2 SNTAGT were looked up in the germline V gene. Reading from cysteine to phenylalanine, the CDR3 counts 14 amino acids. The entry retains the CDR3 DNA only, 42 bases that are in frame from base 1. Libraries came from 5' RACE. Sequenced using an Illumina HiSeq 2000. Template switching introduced a universal primer binding site; the final cDNA contained a unique molecular identifier, enabling accurate counting of TCR cDNA molecules. Specific primers in the conserved constant-segment region were used to synthesize first-strand cDNA for the TCR alpha and beta chains. To control for contamination, every cDNA library was double barcoded, receiving both a SMART-Mk sample barcode and Illumina barcodes. Two successive PCR steps introduced TruSeq adapter sequences along with Illumina sample barcodes. Sequencing of the TCR alpha and beta cDNA libraries was done on the Illumina HiSeq platform using custom primers. Regarding the original processing steps: MiGEC was used to process raw reads and extract unique molecular identifiers, and MiXCR was used to find CDR3 positions. For each individual, recombination models were inferred using an EM algorithm with the repgenHMM and IGoR tools. Shared clonotype analysis was performed with the tcR package in R, normalizing sharing by the product of cloneset sizes. To study raw recombination without the effects of thymic and clonal selection, out-of-frame nonproductive sequences were analyzed. Starting from the raw public reads, TCRdb applied fastp trimming at Q25, assembled clones with MiXCR and retained in-frame beta chains. Rows matching on CDR3 protein sequence are summarized as one entry with the most common DNA and genes. These V and J calls derive from TCRdb rather than the authors' analysis. The sample profile shows 520,000 or so distinct CDR3 sequences; about 20% of them were found once. The ten largest clones take up about 0.91% of the sample.

All donors were healthy Caucasians. Three pairs of female monozygotic twins, all aged about 18 to 30 years, made up the twin cohort. Positive isolation kits from Invitrogen were used to isolate the CD4+ and CD8+ T cell populations. What the research found in general, with its limitations: Abundant cord blood beta clonotypes had fewer insertions, young adult naive repertoires showed a similar but weaker trend, and memory repertoires showed no such trend. In monozygotic twins, recombination models systematically underestimated out-of-frame TCR alpha sharing, but the models matched the sharing seen between unrelated individuals. Compared with coincidental sharing between unrelated individuals, out-of-frame TCR alpha sequences shared between twins had an excess of sequences with low generation probability. Because the same donors could not be followed over many years, conclusions were based on cross-sectional statistical analysis. Zero-insertion analyses could be partly confounded by invariant T cells such as MAIT and iNKT, though diverse VJ usage argued against such confounding for most clonotypes. A weaker excess of twin sharing was found in beta out-of-frame sequences because the signal-to-noise ratio was lowered by fewer shared sequences.

The data also belong to a second study, concerning T cells expressing NK-cell markers. The second paper states: TCR beta-chain repertoires were profiled in sorted CD3+CD56+NKG2C+, CD3+CD56+NKG2C- and CD3+CD56-NKG2C+ T-cell subsets from about 8 donors. Seven of the eight sequenced donors were HCMV-seropositive and one was HCMV-seronegative. In several experiments an anti-gammadeltaTCR antibody was added to restrict sorting to alphabetaTCR-expressing T cells. For roughly 6 donors, the dominant CD3+CD56+NKG2C+ clonotypes were among the top 10 CD8+ clonotypes and accounted for roughly 1.0-8% of CD8+ T cells. Those dominant clonotypes were again the most abundant among CD3+CD56-NKG2C+ cells in a handful of donors, at about 28.3-65%. Whether the expanded NKG2C-expressing T cell clones were specific for HCMV antigens was left unclear. Randomly selected healthy volunteers, three men and five women, were used as the eight sequenced donors. HCMV serostatus was determined by detecting HCMV-specific IgG in serum with a commercial ELISA kit. MIGEC handled demultiplexing of the reads and grouping by UMI, while MiTCR was used to assemble and quantify clonotypes. To exclude erroneous sequences, only TCR cDNA sequences supported by at least two reads were retained. The tcR package was used for downstream repertoire analysis, and clonotypes were matched between fractions using CDR3 nucleotide sequence together with V segment. Antigen specificity was annotated against VDJdb with VDJmatch, allowing one amino acid substitution in CDR3.

This TCR came from a woman aged 18-29 years in good health. This receptor chain uses TRBV6-4 and TRBJ1-2, with no confident D gene call. The sample was CD4+ T cells sorted from blood. The DNA sequence is as follows: TGTGCCAGCAGTGTATCGGCAACAGATGATGGCTACACCTTC. Translated, it reads CASSVSATDDGYTF.